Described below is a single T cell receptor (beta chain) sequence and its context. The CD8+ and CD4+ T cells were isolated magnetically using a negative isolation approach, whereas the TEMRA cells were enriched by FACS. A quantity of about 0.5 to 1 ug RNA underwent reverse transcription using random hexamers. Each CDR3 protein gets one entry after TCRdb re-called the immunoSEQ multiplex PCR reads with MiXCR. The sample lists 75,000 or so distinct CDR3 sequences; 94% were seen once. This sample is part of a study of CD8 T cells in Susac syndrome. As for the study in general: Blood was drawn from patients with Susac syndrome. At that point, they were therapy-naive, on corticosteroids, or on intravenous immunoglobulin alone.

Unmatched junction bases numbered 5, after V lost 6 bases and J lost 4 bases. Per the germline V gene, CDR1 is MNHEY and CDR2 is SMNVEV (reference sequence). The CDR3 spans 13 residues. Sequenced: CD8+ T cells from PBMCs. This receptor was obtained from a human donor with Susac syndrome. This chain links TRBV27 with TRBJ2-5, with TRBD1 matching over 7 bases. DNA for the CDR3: TGTGCCAGCAGCCCAGGGGGACCAGAGACCCAGTACTTC. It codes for CASSPGGPETQYF.